The entry below gives a single T cell receptor (beta chain) sequence along with its context. V lost 0 bases, J lost 2 bases, and 7 bases lay in between. Looked up from germline, CDR1 is SGHRS and CDR2 is YFSETQ. CDR3 length: 14 amino acids. The sample is drawn from a study of blood T cell repertoires in COVID-19. Clones were read by immunoSEQ multiplex PCR, and TCRdb kept only the in-frame ones, dropping some. The top ten clones hold around 6.5% of a sample with 220,000 or so clones, 65% to 85% of them seen once. In assigning cohorts, the study relied on participant-reported clinical history. This chain joins TRBV5-1 and TRBJ2-3; D not resolved. The sequence was obtained from a woman between 35 and 50 years old who had recovered from COVID-19. The sample consisted of PBMCs or T cells enriched from blood (not recorded which). CDR3 in amino acids: CASSLGATTDTQYF. The CDR3, as DNA: TGCGCCAGCAGCTTGGGGGCAACCACAGATACGCAGTATTTT.